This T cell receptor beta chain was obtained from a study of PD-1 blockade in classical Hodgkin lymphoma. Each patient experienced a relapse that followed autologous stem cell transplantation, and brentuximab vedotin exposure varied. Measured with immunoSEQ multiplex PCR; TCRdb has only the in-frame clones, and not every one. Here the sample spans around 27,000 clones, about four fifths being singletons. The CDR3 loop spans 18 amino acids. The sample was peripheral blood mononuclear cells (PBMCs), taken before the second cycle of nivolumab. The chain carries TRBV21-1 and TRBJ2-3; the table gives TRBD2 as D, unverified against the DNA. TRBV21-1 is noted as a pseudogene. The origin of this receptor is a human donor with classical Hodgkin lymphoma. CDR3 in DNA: TGTGCCAGCGCCAAATGGCCAGCGGGGGACCCATTTGCTGATACGCAGTATTTT. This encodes CASAKWPAGDPFADTQYF.